One and the same sample provided the 18 T cell receptor beta chains below, sequenced in a study of T cells in Graves' hyperthyroidism and ophthalmopathy. RNA transcripts provided the source from which TCR beta CDR3 regions were amplified. The study used the HTBI primer set for a first-round RT-PCR of the TCR CDR3. TCRdb reanalysed the multiplex PCR reads using MiXCR and keeps one entry per CDR3 protein. The sample shows approximately 400,000 distinct CDR3 sequences, roughly 15% of them seen only once. Sequencing was performed on blood. These receptors all come from a woman in her 30s with Graves' ophthalmopathy.

This clonotype was seen ten or more times. The V and J genes are TRBV6-1 and TRBJ2-1; D remains ambiguous. CDR1 and CDR2 from the germline V gene are MNHNS and SASEGT. V was pared by 1 base and J by 8 bases, with 15 bases between. This CDR3 is built from 15 residues. The CDR3 DNA follows: TGTGCCAGCAGTGAAGAACAGTCCCTAATGGATGAGCAGTTCTTC. Its protein product is CASSEEQSLMDEQFF.

This clonotype was seen many times. The genes are TRBV12-3 or TRBV12-4 and TRBJ1-4; no definite D call. The CDR3 has 14 amino acids. Trimming left V 5 bases short and J 0 bases short, with 7 bases between. CDR3 bases: TGTGCCAGCAGTCCAAGCACAACTAATGAAAAACTGTTTTTT. Its protein is CASSPSTTNEKLFF.

The sample holds a few counts of this clonotype. V usage is TRBV28 and J usage is TRBJ1-5; D remains ambiguous. Per the germline V gene, CDR1 is MDHEN and CDR2 is SYDVKM. CDR3 length: 16 amino acids. The V end lost 4 bases, the J end lost 4 bases, and 17 bases lay between the germline ends. The CDR3 protein is CASSSPQGSENQPQHF. As DNA, the CDR3 is TGTGCCAGCAGTTCTCCCCAAGGGTCAGAGAATCAGCCCCAGCATTTT.

Comments on this clonotype: A clone one base away is much larger, so this may be a read error. The chain couples TRBV11-2 to TRBJ1-1; TRBD1 is a possible D gene (6 bases). There are 17 residues in the CDR3. In germline, CDR1 is SGHAT, CDR2 FQNNGV. The CDR3 DNA follows: TGTGCCAGCAGCGAGACAGGAACCAAGTGGTTTGACACTGAAGCTCTCTTT. It is translated as CASSETGTKWFDTEALF. The whole variable domain, remainder taken from reference TRBV11-2 and TRBJ1-1, is EAGVAQSPRYKIIEKRQSVAFWCNPISGHATLYWYQQILGQGPKLLIQFQNNGVVDDSQLPKDRFSAERLKGVDSTLKIQPAKLEDSAVYLCASSETGTKWFDTEALFGQGTRLTVV.

The table lists this clonotype with many counts. The rearrangement links TRBV14 to TRBJ2-1, with a possible D match to TRBD1 (6 bases). V gave up 0 bases and J gave up 2 bases, with 11 bases separating them. The CDR3 extends over 16 amino acids. Germline V lookup: CDR1 SGHDN, CDR2 FVKESK. This CDR3 is CASSQDMGATYNEQFF. Here the CDR3 DNA reads TGTGCCAGCAGCCAAGATATGGGGGCCACCTACAATGAGCAGTTCTTC.

This clonotype has ten or more counts. The chain has TRBV27 and TRBJ2-7; 7 bases fit TRBD1. CDR3 length equals 13 residues. Germline CDR1 MNHEY, CDR2 SMNVEV (reference sequence). With V trimmed by 3 bases and J by 7 bases, 6 bases remained unmatched. CDR3 loop: CASSFDTGVEQYF. For the CDR3, the DNA is TGTGCCAGCAGTTTCGACACAGGGGTTGAGCAGTACTTC.

This clonotype showed up many times. The CDR3 DNA follows: TGTGCCAGCAGCTTAGAGCGGGGGGGCATCTACGAGCAGTACTTC. Its translation: CASSLERGGIYEQYF. The chain has TRBV11-2 and TRBJ2-7, with TRBD2 identical over 9 bases. V dropped 0 bases and J dropped 3; count of bases not matched to a gene: 3. The CDR3 has 15 residues. Looked up from germline, CDR1 is SGHAT and CDR2 is FQNNGV.

This clonotype was seen a few times. The chain recombines TRBV15 with TRBJ1-6; a weak D match, TRBD1 (5 bases). The CDR3 contains 15 residues. Germline CDR1 reads LNHNV; CDR2 reads YYDKDF (reference sequence). Trimming shortened V by 1 base and J by 7 bases, and 11 bases separated the two germline ends. This CDR3 is CATSRVWGENSPLHF. The CDR3 region has the DNA TGTGCCACCAGCAGAGTATGGGGGGAGAATTCACCCCTCCACTTT.

This clonotype was counted many times. The chain carries TRBV28 and TRBJ2-7; 7 bases map to TRBD2. CDR1 MDHEN and CDR2 SYDVKM come from the germline V gene. The CDR3 consists of 14 residues. The V gene end was trimmed by 9 bases and the J gene end by 6 bases; junction bases not matched to a gene: 14. CDR3 nucleotides: TGTGCCAGTATCTTCGCGGGGGTGACCGGCGAGCAGTACTTC. Translated, it gives CASIFAGVTGEQYF.

This clonotype appeared many times. The chain carries TRBV10-3 and TRBJ2-7, with D perhaps TRBD2 (5 bases). Trimming left V 11 bases short and J 5 bases short, with 22 bases between. CDR3 length: 14 amino acids. Germline loops: CDR1 ENHRY, CDR2 SYGVKD. The CDR3 sequence: CAFSRGPTTHEQYF. CDR3 sequence (DNA): TGTGCCTTTTCCAGAGGGCCGACTACCCACGAGCAGTACTTC.

This clonotype was counted at least ten times. The chain links TRBV12-3 or TRBV12-4 to TRBJ2-1; 8 positions match TRBD2. CDR3 length: 16 residues. J was trimmed by 8 bases and V by 2 bases; bases with no gene match: 11. The CDR3 reads CASSLWRGVILDEQFF. DNA of the CDR3: TGTGCCAGCAGTTTATGGCGGGGGGTTATATTGGATGAGCAGTTCTTC.

In this sample, this clonotype turned up many times. The rearrangement uses TRBV5-6 and TRBJ1-4, with 10 bases matching TRBD1. Germline-derived CDR1 and CDR2 are SGHDT and YYEEEE. The CDR3 consists of 15 residues. After removal of 7 bases from V and 10 bases from J, the junction contained 13 bases not matched to a gene. CDR3 sequence: CASYSWGQGRRKLFF. The DNA of the CDR3 is TGTGCCAGCTATTCTTGGGGACAGGGGAGGCGAAAACTGTTTTTT.

This clonotype was seen a few times. This may arise from a read error, as a much more abundant clone is one base away. The chain links TRBV30 to TRBJ2-7; the D is unclear. The CDR3 extends over 13 amino acids. The V and J ends lost 0 bases and 4 bases respectively, with 10 bases between them. In germline, CDR1 is GTSNPN, CDR2 SVGIG (reference sequence). The CDR3 here is CAWSVGPRYEQYF. As DNA, the CDR3 is TGTGCCTGGAGTGTTGGTCCGAGGTACGAGCAGTACTTC.

This clonotype was counted only a few times. V and J are TRBV9 and TRBJ2-7; D might be TRBD2 (5 bases). V was clipped by 4 bases and J by 4 bases, with 15 bases between them. The CDR3 totals 14 residues. Germline V gives CDR1 SGDLS, CDR2 YYNGEE. CDR3 in DNA: TGTGCCAGCAGCCCCCCCAGGACGGGGTACGAGCAGTACTTC. Protein: CASSPPRTGYEQYF. The full variable domain, in which reference TRBV9 and TRBJ2-7 provide the parts outside the CDR3, is DSGVTQTPKHLITATGQRVTLRCSPRSGDLSVYWYQQSLDQGLQFLIQYYNGEERAKGNILERFSAQQFPDLHSELNLSSLELGDSALYFCASSPPRTGYEQYFGPGTRLTVT.

This clonotype was seen many times. The chain combines TRBV2 with TRBJ1-5; 7 bases align to TRBD1. The V segment lost 3 bases and the J segment 6 bases; nucleotides outside the gene matches: 2. CDR1 and CDR2 from the germline V gene are SNHLY and FYNNEI. There are 13 residues in the CDR3. The CDR3 coding sequence is TGTGCCAGCAGTGAGGACAGGTTTCAGCCCCAGCATTTT. As protein: CASSEDRFQPQHF.

The chain recombines TRBV9 with TRBJ1-2, with unresolved D. The ends were cut back, 8 bases at V and 3 bases at J, with 20 bases in the middle. Germline CDR1 is SGDLS and CDR2 is YYNGEE. The CDR3 consists of 15 residues. CDR3 in DNA: TGTGCCAGTAGATCCTGGCCCACCCAGGACTATGGCTACACCTTC. This sequence encodes CASRSWPTQDYGYTF. Filled out from reference TRBV9 and TRBJ1-2, the complete variable domain reads DSGVTQTPKHLITATGQRVTLRCSPRSGDLSVYWYQQSLDQGLQFLIQYYNGEERAKGNILERFSAQQFPDLHSELNLSSLELGDSALYFCASRSWPTQDYGYTFGSGTRLTVV.

This clonotype was seen at least ten times. The rearrangement uses TRBV11-2 and TRBJ2-1, with 8 nucleotides matching TRBD2. The CDR3 sequence is 15 residues long. Germline-derived CDR1 and CDR2 are SGHAT and FQNNGV. V was clipped by 2 bases and J by 3 bases; unmatched bases: 3. CDR3 residues: CASSLRLANYNEQFF. In DNA, the CDR3 is TGTGCCAGCAGCTTAAGACTAGCGAACTACAATGAGCAGTTCTTC.

This clonotype has only a few counts. The chain combines TRBV6-4 with TRBJ2-3, with 9 bases lining up with TRBD1. CDR1 and CDR2 from the germline V gene are MRHNA and SNTAGT. V was clipped by 4 bases and J by 4 bases; unmatched bases: 6. The CDR3 runs to 15 residues. The CDR3 reads CASSATGGAPDTQYF. The CDR3 nucleotides are TGTGCCAGCAGTGCCACAGGGGGCGCCCCAGATACGCAGTATTTT.